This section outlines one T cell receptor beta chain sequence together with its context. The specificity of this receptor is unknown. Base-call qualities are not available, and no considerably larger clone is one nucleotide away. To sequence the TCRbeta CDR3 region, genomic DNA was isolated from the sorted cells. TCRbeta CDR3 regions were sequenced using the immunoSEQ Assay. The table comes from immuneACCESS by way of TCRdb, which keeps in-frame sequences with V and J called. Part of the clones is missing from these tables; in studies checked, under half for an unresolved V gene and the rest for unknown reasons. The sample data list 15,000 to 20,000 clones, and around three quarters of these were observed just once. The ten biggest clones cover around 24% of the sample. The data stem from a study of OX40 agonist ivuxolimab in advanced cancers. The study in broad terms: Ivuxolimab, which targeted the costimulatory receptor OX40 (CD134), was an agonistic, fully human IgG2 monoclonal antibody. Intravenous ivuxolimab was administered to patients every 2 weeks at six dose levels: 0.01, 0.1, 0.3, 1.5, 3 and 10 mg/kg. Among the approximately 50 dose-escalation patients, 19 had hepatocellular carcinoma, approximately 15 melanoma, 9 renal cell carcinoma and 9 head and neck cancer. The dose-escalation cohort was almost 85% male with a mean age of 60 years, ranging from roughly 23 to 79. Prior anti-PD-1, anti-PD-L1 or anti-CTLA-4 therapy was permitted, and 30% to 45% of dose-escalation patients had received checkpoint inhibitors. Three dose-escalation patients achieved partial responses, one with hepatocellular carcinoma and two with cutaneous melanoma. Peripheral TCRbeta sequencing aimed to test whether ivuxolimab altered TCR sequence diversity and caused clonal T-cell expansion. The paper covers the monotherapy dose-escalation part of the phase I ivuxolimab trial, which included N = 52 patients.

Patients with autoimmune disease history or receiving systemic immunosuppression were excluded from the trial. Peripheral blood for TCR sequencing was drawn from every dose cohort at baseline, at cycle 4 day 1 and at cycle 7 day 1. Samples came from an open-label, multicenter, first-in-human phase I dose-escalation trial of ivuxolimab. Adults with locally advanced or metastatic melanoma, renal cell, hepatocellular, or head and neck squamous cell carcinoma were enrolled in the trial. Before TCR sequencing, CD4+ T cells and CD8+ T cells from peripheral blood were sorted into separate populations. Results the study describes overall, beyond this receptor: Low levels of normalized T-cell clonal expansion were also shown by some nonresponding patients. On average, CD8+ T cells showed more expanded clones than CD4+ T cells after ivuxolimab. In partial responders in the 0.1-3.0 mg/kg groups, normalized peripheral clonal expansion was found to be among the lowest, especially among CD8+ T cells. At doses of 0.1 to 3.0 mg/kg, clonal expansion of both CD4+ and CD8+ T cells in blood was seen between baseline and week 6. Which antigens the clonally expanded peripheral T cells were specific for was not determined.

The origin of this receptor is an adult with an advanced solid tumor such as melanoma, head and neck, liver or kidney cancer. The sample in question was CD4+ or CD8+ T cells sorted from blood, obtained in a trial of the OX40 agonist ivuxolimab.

The DNA sequence is given as TGCGCCAGCAGCCAAACCCTACAGGGGGCGGGGGAGACCCAGTACTTC. The encoded protein is CASSQTLQGAGETQYF. The chain was built from TRBV4-1 and TRBJ2-5; TRBD1 lines up with 9 middle nucleotides. The CDR3 numbers 16 residues from cysteine through phenylalanine. The read is trimmed to its CDR3 DNA, 48 bases read in frame from base 1. Looking up the germline V gene yields CDR1 MGHRA and CDR2 YSYEKL. Relative to germline, V is missing 2 bases and J is missing 5 bases, with 9 bases of the junction outside any gene match.